Each of the 25 T cell receptor beta chains below was sequenced from the same sample in a study of Ad26.COV2.S vaccination and SARS-CoV-2 variants (dated by TCRdb to about 2021). What this sample's treatment or condition label stands for: over 15 received Ad26.COV2.S at low or high dose, single or two shots; about 5 received placebo; per-sample allocation not given. For vaccine and placebo recipients, the sequenced repertoires came from samples collected on day 63 after the first injection. The receptor library was made with the immunoSEQ multiplex PCR assay. TCRdb stores this immuneACCESS table with in-frame sequences only. Part of the clones is absent; in the studies checked, under half of the shortfall reflects unresolved V genes, and no reason is known for the rest. In all, the sample holds over 400,000 clones, and 90% of those were seen once. Together, the top ten hold about 4.5% of the sample.

Sequenced material: peripheral blood, taken in a trial of Ad26.COV2.S vaccine versus placebo. The source of these receptors is a person between 18 and 60 years old who received the Ad26.COV2.S COVID-19 vaccine or a placebo.

The V and J genes are TRBV7-2 and TRBJ2-3; 8 bases are shared with TRBD2. Losses at the gene ends were 2 bases for V and 2 bases for J; bases not matched to a gene: 6. The CDR3 totals 16 residues. From germline, CDR1 is SGHTA and CDR2 FQGNSA. The CDR3 DNA is TGTGCCAGCAGCTTAAGGGGACTAGTAATCACAGATACGCAGTATTTT. Its protein is CASSLRGLVITDTQYF.

The CDR3: CASTINRGRETDEQFF. The CDR3 DNA is TGTGCCAGTACCATCAACCGGGGGCGGGAGACAGATGAGCAGTTCTTC. The V and J genes are TRBV19 and TRBJ2-1; perhaps TRBD2 as D (7 bases). The ends were cut back, 7 bases at V and 8 bases at J, with 24 bases in the middle. The CDR3 is made up of 16 amino acids. Germline V CDR1 and CDR2: LNHDA, SQIVND (reference sequence).

The chain employs TRBV7-9 and TRBJ1-6; 7 bases match TRBD1. Germline-derived CDR1 and CDR2 are SEHNR and FQNEAQ (reference sequence). The ends lost 7 bases at V and 8 bases at J; junction bases unmatched: 8. This CDR3 has 14 amino acids. CDR3 nucleotides: TGTGCCAGCACCCACGACAGGGTTGATTCACCCCTCCACTTT. Translation: CASTHDRVDSPLHF.

The chain uses TRBV7-8 and TRBJ1-3, with TRBD1 identical over 8 bases. In germline, CDR1 is SGHVS, CDR2 FQNEAQ. V lost 5 bases to trimming and J lost 6 bases; unmatched junction nucleotides: 6. The CDR3 has 14 residues. The CDR3 DNA follows: TGTGCCAGCAGCCCGGGACAGGAATTAAACACCATATATTTT. Its translation is CASSPGQELNTIYF.

J is TRBJ2-7 and V is TRBV7-3; D is unresolved. Germline-derived CDR1 and CDR2 are SGHTA and FQGTGA. The CDR3 extends over 12 amino acids. V lost 0 bases, J lost 5 bases, and 5 bases lay in between. CDR3 sequence: CASSLTPHEQYF. CDR3 in DNA: TGTGCCAGCAGCTTAACACCCCACGAGCAGTACTTC.

Here the CDR3 DNA reads TGTGCCAGCAGCTTATTTCCTAGCGGGAGGGCACCGAGGGGTGCGGGAGATACGCAGTATTTT. Translated: CASSLFPSGRAPRGAGDTQYF. V usage is TRBV7-3 and J usage is TRBJ2-3; 12 bases are shared with TRBD2. Losses at the gene ends were 2 bases for V and 5 bases for J; bases not matched to a gene: 20. This CDR3 is built from 21 residues. Per the germline V gene, CDR1 is SGHTA and CDR2 is FQGTGA.

The rearrangement joins TRBV12-3 or TRBV12-4 to TRBJ2-2, with D hard to call. V was trimmed by 4 bases and J by 4 bases, leaving 7 bases between them. CDR3 length equals 13 residues. CDR3 DNA sequence: TGTGCCAGCAGTTCAACCGGCACCGGGGAGCTGTTTTTT. Its translation: CASSSTGTGELFF.

This rearrangement joins TRBV6-2 or TRBV6-3 to TRBJ2-5, with TRBD1 as a possible D gene (7 bases). The germline CDR1 and CDR2 sequences are MNHEY and SVGEGT. V lost 5 bases to trimming and J lost 5 bases, with 18 bases between them. The CDR3 totals 15 residues. The CDR3 region has the DNA TGTGCCAGCAGTCACCACAGGGGACTCGGGGAGACCCAGTACTTC. Protein sequence: CASSHHRGLGETQYF.

This chain links TRBV9 with TRBJ1-6, with 7 bases identical to TRBD1. Unmatched junction bases numbered 12, after V lost 2 bases and J lost 10 bases. The CDR3 sequence is 16 residues long. Germline CDR1 SGDLS, CDR2 YYNGEE. Here the CDR3 DNA reads TGTGCCAGCAGCGTCTCCCCAGGGGGTGTAGGGTCACCCCTCCACTTT. It yields the protein CASSVSPGGVGSPLHF.

The V gene is TRBV5-6, the J gene TRBJ2-7; 10 bases match TRBD1. The CDR3 totals 15 residues. Per the germline V gene, CDR1 is SGHDT and CDR2 is YYEEEE. V was pared by 3 bases and J by 1 base, with 4 bases of the junction left unmatched. The CDR3 loop reads CASSYTGQGSYEQYF. DNA for the CDR3: TGTGCCAGCAGCTATACGGGACAGGGGTCCTACGAGCAGTACTTC.

The chain employs TRBV11-2 and TRBJ2-2; the D gene is possibly TRBD2 (5 bases). The CDR3 is made up of 15 amino acids. With 2 bases removed from V and 4 bases from J, the gap between germline ends came to 11 bases. Germline lookup yields CDR1 SGHAT and CDR2 FQNNGV. The CDR3 DNA is TGTGCCAGCAGCTTAAGGGAGCTCGGCACCGGGGAGCTGTTTTTT. Translating gives CASSLRELGTGELFF. Full variable domain (remainder filled in from reference TRBV11-2 and TRBJ2-2): EAGVAQSPRYKIIEKRQSVAFWCNPISGHATLYWYQQILGQGPKLLIQFQNNGVVDDSQLPKDRFSAERLKGVDSTLKIQPAKLEDSAVYLCASSLRELGTGELFFGEGSRLTVL.

The chain uses TRBV5-6 and TRBJ2-2, with 7 positions matching TRBD2. This CDR3 contains 18 residues. The J segment lost 2 bases and the V segment lost 0 bases, leaving 10 bases of the junction unmatched. From germline, CDR1 is SGHDT and CDR2 YYEEEE. CDR3 DNA: TGTGCCAGCAGCTTGGCCCCTCGGGACTACCCAAACACCGGGGAGCTGTTTTTT. This encodes CASSLAPRDYPNTGELFF.

V is TRBV5-1 and J is TRBJ2-7, with 11 positions matching TRBD2. Germline assignment: CDR1 SGHRS and CDR2 YFSETQ. The CDR3 has 16 amino acids. Germline trimming cut 3 bases from V and 2 bases from J; bases unmatched to any gene: 7. CDR3 bases: TGCGCCAGCAGCTATTGGAATAGCGGGAGGGCCTACGAGCAGTACTTC. This gives the protein CASSYWNSGRAYEQYF.

The chain has TRBV29-1 and TRBJ2-3, with D perhaps assigned TRBD1 or TRBD2 (5 bases each). The CDR3 runs 14 residues. With 7 bases removed from V and 0 bases from J, the gap between germline ends came to 14 bases. Germline V gene sequence: CDR1 SQVTM, CDR2 ANQGSEA. This CDR3 is CSANGGWSTDTQYF. Here the CDR3 DNA reads TGCAGCGCTAATGGGGGTTGGAGCACAGATACGCAGTATTTT.

The chain has TRBV5-1 and TRBJ2-1; 12 bases align to TRBD2. The CDR3 runs to 16 residues. Germline CDR1 SGHRS, CDR2 YFSETQ. Trimming removed 4 bases from V and 3 bases from J; junction bases left unmatched: 5. CDR3 residues: CASSRGLAGRYNEQFF. For the CDR3, the DNA is TGCGCCAGCAGCAGAGGACTAGCGGGACGCTACAATGAGCAGTTCTTC.

This sequence joins TRBV6-6 and TRBJ2-3; D not resolved. The germline gives CDR1 MNHNY, CDR2 SVGAGI (reference sequence). Trimming took off 5 bases at V and 5 bases at J, with 11 bases between the two ends. This CDR3 has 13 residues. The CDR3 DNA reads TGTGCCAGCAGTCATCAACTTGGAGATACGCAGTATTTT. It yields the protein CASSHQLGDTQYF.

V usage is TRBV6-1 and J usage is TRBJ2-3; 7 bases are a match to TRBD2. V gave up 0 bases and J gave up 5 bases; unmatched junction bases: 8. The CDR3 is 16 residues long. CDR1 and CDR2 (germline): MNHNS, SASEGT. The CDR3 sequence: CASSEARGTKKDTQYF. The CDR3 DNA reads as TGTGCCAGCAGTGAAGCCCGAGGGACTAAGAAAGATACGCAGTATTTT.

This chain joins TRBV10-3 and TRBJ1-1; D uncertain. Looked up from germline, CDR1 is ENHRY and CDR2 is SYGVKD. The CDR3 is 14 amino acids. Deletions cut 0 bases from V and 4 bases from J, with 9 bases between. The CDR3 loop is CAISESPGGTEAFF. As DNA, the CDR3 is TGTGCCATCAGTGAGTCACCGGGAGGCACTGAAGCTTTCTTT.

The V gene is TRBV7-6, the J gene TRBJ2-1, with D possibly matching TRBD1 (6 bases). Per germline, CDR1 SGHVS and CDR2 FNYEAQ. The CDR3 runs to 17 residues. V dropped 2 bases and J dropped 2 bases, with 16 bases sitting between them. This CDR3 is CASSLRHRAPTYNEQFF. The CDR3 nucleotides read TGTGCCAGCAGCTTAAGGCACAGGGCGCCCACCTACAATGAGCAGTTCTTC.

The V gene is TRBV27, the J gene TRBJ1-2, with 7 positions matching TRBD1. The J segment lost 5 bases and the V segment lost 6 bases, leaving 12 bases of the junction unmatched. The length of the CDR3 is 15 residues. Per the germline V gene, CDR1 is MNHEY and CDR2 is SMNVEV (reference sequence). This CDR3 reads CASSPGTDSWYGYTF. The CDR3 DNA reads TGTGCCAGCAGCCCCGGGACAGACTCTTGGTATGGCTACACCTTC.

The V gene is TRBV27, the J gene TRBJ2-1; 14 nucleotides match TRBD2. Germline CDR1 reads MNHEY; CDR2 reads SMNVEV (reference sequence). The CDR3 consists of 18 residues. Trimming cost V 7 bases and J 4 bases; bases outside gene matches: 12. The CDR3 is CASTAAGTSGRGYNEQFF. The CDR3 DNA reads as TGTGCCAGCACCGCGGCCGGGACTAGCGGGAGAGGGTACAATGAGCAGTTCTTC.

The genes are TRBV5-4 and TRBJ2-4; TRBD2 is a possible D gene (5 bases). V lost 1 base, J lost 3 bases, and 14 bases lay in between. The CDR3 consists of 16 residues. CDR1 is SGHNT and CDR2 is YYREEE in the germline V gene (reference sequence). In DNA, the CDR3 is TGTGCCAGCAGCTTGCAAAGAGGGTATGGCAAAAACATTCAGTACTTC. It is translated as CASSLQRGYGKNIQYF. The variable domain in full, with the rest retrieved from reference TRBV5-4 and TRBJ2-4, is ETGVTQSPTHLIKTRGQQVTLRCSSQSGHNTVSWYQQALGQGPQFIFQYYREEENGRGNFPPRFSGLQFPNYSSELNVNALELDDSALYLCASSLQRGYGKNIQYFGAGTRLSVL.

The rearrangement uses TRBV4-2 and TRBJ2-3; D is unclear. This CDR3 is built from 15 residues. With 0 bases removed from V and 1 base from J, the gap between germline ends came to 8 bases. Germline CDR1 is LGHNA and CDR2 is YNFKEQ. The CDR3 protein is CASSQDGAGTDTQYF. CDR3 DNA sequence: TGTGCCAGCAGCCAAGATGGCGCCGGCACAGATACGCAGTATTTT.

V gene TRBV5-1 combines with J gene TRBJ2-7; the D is unclear. The CDR3 runs to 13 residues. Trimming pared 0 bases from V and 4 bases from J, leaving 8 bases between. Germline CDR1 and CDR2: SGHRS and YFSETQ. CDR3 sequence: CASSLARGYEQYF. The CDR3 DNA reads TGCGCCAGCAGCTTGGCCAGAGGTTACGAGCAGTACTTC.

J is TRBJ2-3 and V is TRBV7-2; the match to TRBD2 covers 9 bases. The V gene's germline CDR1 is SGHTA and CDR2 FQGNSA. The CDR3 sequence is 15 residues long. Trimming took 1 base from V and 6 from J; bases not matched to a gene: 5. The CDR3 is CASSLGRGRGDTQYF. In nucleotides, the CDR3 is TGTGCCAGCAGCTTAGGACGCGGGAGGGGGGATACGCAGTATTTT.